These T cell receptor beta chains were read from a single sample in a study of T cells in localized non-small cell lung cancer. Sequencing used immunoSEQ multiplex PCR; TCRdb keeps in-frame clones, though not all of them. The data hold about 41,000 clones, with around nine tenths observed a single time. The material sequenced was peripheral blood, taken before any cancer treatment. The source is a female donor over 55 with stage I squamous cell lung carcinoma. Each CDR3 is given with its conserved first and last residue. The D gene is left open where the match is weak. Size is omitted from some rows. Given values are once, few, many or a class for expanded clones.

>TRBJ2-7|TRBV4-3|-|-
CASSQDLYRKTYEQYF
TGCGCCAGCAGCCAAGATCTCTACCGAAAGACCTACGAGCAGTACTTC
>TRBJ1-1|TRBV7-9|-|-
CASSLVEGTNTEAFF
TGTGCCAGCAGCTTAGTCGAGGGAACGAACACTGAAGCTTTCTTT
>TRBJ2-2|TRBV10-1|TRBD1|once
CASSGRDRADGELFF
TGCGCCAGCAGTGGCCGGGACAGGGCCGACGGGGAGCTGTTTTTT
>TRBJ2-5|TRBV9|TRBD1|-
CASSLLGQGLSGETQYF
TGTGCCAGCAGCCTACTAGGACAGGGCCTCTCGGGGGAGACCCAGTACTTC
>TRBJ1-4|TRBV5-1|-|-
CASSFEARASNEKLFF
TGCGCCAGCAGCTTTGAGGCCAGAGCCTCTAATGAAAAACTGTTTTTT
>TRBJ1-4|TRBV7-2|-|once
CASSLDTTNEKLFF
TGTGCCAGCAGCTTAGATACAACTAATGAAAAACTGTTTTTT
>TRBJ2-6|TRBV7-2|-|-
CASSRGGSSRSGANVLTF
TGTGCCAGCAGCCGAGGGGGATCCAGTCGCTCTGGGGCCAACGTCCTGACTTTC
>TRBJ1-2|TRBV11-2|TRBD1|-
CASSLDQGGYGYTF
TGTGCCAGCAGCTTGGACCAGGGGGGGTATGGCTACACCTTC
>TRBJ1-2|TRBV4-1|-|-
CASSQEAALYGYTF
TGCGCCAGCAGCCAAGAAGCAGCGCTCTATGGCTACACCTTC
>TRBJ1-2|TRBV7-2|-|once
CASSSSMGNGYTF
TGTGCCAGCAGCTCTTCTATGGGGAACGGCTACACCTTC
>TRBJ2-7|TRBV6-5|-|-
CASRDSGATYEQYF
TGTGCCAGCAGGGATTCAGGGGCGACCTACGAGCAGTACTTC
>TRBJ1-2|TRBV30|TRBD1|-
CAGRDRASGYTF
TGTGCCGGACGGGACAGGGCTTCTGGCTACACCTTC
>TRBJ2-5|TRBV7-9|-|-
CASSLLLETQYF
TGTGCCAGCAGCTTATTATTGGAGACCCAGTACTTC
>TRBJ2-1|TRBV11-3|TRBD1|few
CASSLDRGLNEQFF
TGTGCCAGCAGCTTAGACAGGGGGCTCAATGAGCAGTTCTTC
>TRBJ2-6|TRBV7-9|-|-
CASSPMIGQENSGANVLTF
TGTGCCAGCAGCCCGATGATAGGTCAGGAGAACTCTGGGGCCAACGTCCTGACTTTC
>TRBJ2-7|TRBV6-5|-|-
CASRGLSYEQYF
TGTGCCAGCAGGGGACTTTCTTACGAGCAGTACTTC
>TRBJ2-5|TRBV7-7|-|-
CASSFRVRGETQYF
TGTGCCAGCAGCTTCAGGGTCAGGGGTGAGACCCAGTACTTC
>TRBJ1-5|TRBV6-4|-|-
CASSRDWNQPQHF
TGTGCCAGCAGCCGAGATTGGAATCAGCCCCAGCATTTT
>TRBJ2-7|TRBV15|-|once
CATSRDDTGTPYEQYF
TGTGCCACCAGCAGGGACGATACAGGGACTCCCTACGAGCAGTACTTC
>TRBJ2-1|TRBV11-3|TRBD2|-
CASSLGTSGRLDEQFF
TGTGCCAGCAGCTTAGGAACTAGCGGGAGGTTGGATGAGCAGTTCTTC
>TRBJ1-2|TRBV27|TRBD1|-
CASSRGNGYTF
TGTGCCAGCAGCAGGGGGAATGGCTACACCTTC
>TRBJ2-7|TRBV7-3|TRBD2|-
CASSPLAGGWYEQYF
TGTGCCAGCAGCCCCTTAGCGGGAGGATGGTACGAGCAGTACTTC
>TRBJ1-5|TRBV30|-|-
CAWSVAPKLGNQPQHF
TGTGCCTGGAGTGTTGCGCCAAAGTTGGGGAATCAGCCCCAGCATTTT
>TRBJ1-1|TRBV6-5|-|-
CASRYSGNTEAFF
TGTGCCAGCAGGTACAGCGGGAACACTGAAGCTTTCTTT
>TRBJ2-5|TRBV20-1|-|-
CSTRLQETQYF
TGCAGTACTAGACTTCAAGAGACCCAGTACTTC
>TRBJ1-2|TRBV6-6|TRBD1|-
CASRTGQGYGYTF
TGTGCCAGCAGGACCGGACAGGGCTATGGCTACACCTTC
>TRBJ2-2|TRBV9|TRBD2|-
CASSPSGREGGELFF
TGTGCCAGCAGCCCCAGTGGGCGGGAGGGCGGGGAGCTGTTTTTT
>TRBJ2-2|TRBV19|-|-
CASSKLTGQGTGELFF
TGTGCCAGTAGCAAACTTACAGGGCAGGGCACCGGGGAGCTGTTTTTT
>TRBJ1-2|TRBV12-1|-|-
CASSFPGLKDGYTF
TGTGCCAGCAGCTTTCCTGGCCTTAAGGATGGCTACACCTTC
>TRBJ2-1|TRBV7-2|-|-
CASSFAGPLYNEQFF
TGTGCCAGCAGCTTCGCCGGGCCTCTCTACAATGAGCAGTTCTTC
>TRBJ2-3|TRBV7-2|-|-
CASSFVRESTDTQYF
TGTGCCAGCAGCTTTGTGAGGGAGAGCACAGATACGCAGTATTTT
>TRBJ2-3|TRBV5-1|-|-
CASSRDGITSTDTQYF
TGCGCCAGCAGCCGTGACGGAATAACTAGCACAGATACGCAGTATTTT
>TRBJ2-3|TRBV30|TRBD2|-
CALAVGTDTQYF
TGTGCTCTAGCGGTGGGGACAGATACGCAGTATTTT
>TRBJ2-5|TRBV18|-|-
CASSPYATQETQYF
TGTGCCAGCTCACCATACGCCACCCAAGAGACCCAGTACTTC
>TRBJ2-3|TRBV6-5|TRBD2|-
CASTTSAGATYF
TGTGCCAGCACTACCTCAGCGGGAGCGACGTATTTT
>TRBJ2-3|TRBV29-1|-|-
CSVEWRTSTDTQYF
TGCAGCGTTGAATGGCGTACGAGCACAGATACGCAGTATTTT
>TRBJ2-3|TRBV4-1|-|-
CASSFRAGTDTQYF
TGCGCCAGCAGCTTTCGAGCTGGCACAGATACGCAGTATTTT
>TRBJ2-7|TRBV9|-|-
CASSVGGQALQSHYEQYF
TGTGCCAGCAGCGTAGGAGGCCAGGCACTCCAATCGCACTACGAGCAGTACTTC
>TRBJ1-4|TRBV7-2|-|-
CASSLAAVVNTNEKLFF
TGTGCCAGCAGCTTAGCGGCAGTTGTGAATACTAATGAAAAACTGTTTTTT
>TRBJ2-2|TRBV4-1|-|-
CASSHGTGELFF
TGCGCCAGCAGCCACGGAACCGGGGAGCTGTTTTTT
>TRBJ2-1|TRBV4-3|TRBD2|-
CASSQDIAGGFYNEQFF
TGCGCCAGCAGCCAAGACATAGCGGGAGGGTTCTACAATGAGCAGTTCTTC
>TRBJ2-6|TRBV14|-|-
CASSQMGRGANVLTF
TGTGCCAGCAGCCAAATGGGGAGAGGGGCCAACGTCCTGACTTTC
>TRBJ2-1|TRBV18|TRBD1|-
CASSRRDRDDNEQFF
TGTGCCAGCTCACGGCGGGACAGGGACGACAATGAGCAGTTCTTC
>TRBJ2-5|TRBV19|TRBD2|-
CASSPSGQETQYF
TGTGCCAGTAGTCCTAGCGGACAAGAGACCCAGTACTTC
>TRBJ2-4|TRBV19|TRBD1|-
CASNPGQVKDIQYF
TGTGCCAGTAACCCCGGACAGGTTAAGGACATTCAGTACTTC
>TRBJ2-2|TRBV9|-|few
CASSVDGASAGELFF
TGTGCCAGCAGCGTAGATGGGGCGAGTGCCGGGGAGCTGTTTTTT